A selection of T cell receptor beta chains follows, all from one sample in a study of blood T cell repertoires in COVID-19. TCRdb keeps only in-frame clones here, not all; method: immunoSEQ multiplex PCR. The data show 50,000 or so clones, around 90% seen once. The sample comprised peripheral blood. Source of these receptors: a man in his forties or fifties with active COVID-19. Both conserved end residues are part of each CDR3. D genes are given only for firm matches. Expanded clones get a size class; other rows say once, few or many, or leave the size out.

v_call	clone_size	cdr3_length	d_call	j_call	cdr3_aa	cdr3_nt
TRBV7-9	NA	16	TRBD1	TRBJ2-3	CASSPSDRGTTDTQYF	TGTGCCAGCAGCCCATCGGACAGGGGGACCACAGATACGCAGTATTTT
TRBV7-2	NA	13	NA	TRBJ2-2	CASSSTGPGELFF	TGTGCCAGCAGCTCGACAGGTCCCGGGGAGCTGTTTTTT
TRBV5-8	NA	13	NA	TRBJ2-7	CASRLSGRWEQYF	TGTGCCAGCAGGCTGAGCGGGCGGTGGGAGCAGTACTTC
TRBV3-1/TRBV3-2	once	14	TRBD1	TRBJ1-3	CASSPGQGGNTIYF	TGTGCCAGCAGCCCAGGACAGGGGGGAAACACCATATATTTT
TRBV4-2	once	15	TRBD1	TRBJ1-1	CASSPSGTGVAEAFF	TGTGCCAGCAGCCCCTCCGGGACAGGGGTCGCTGAAGCTTTCTTT
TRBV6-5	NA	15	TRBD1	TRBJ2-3	CASSYSTGRADTQYF	TGTGCCAGCAGTTACTCGACAGGGCGGGCAGATACGCAGTATTTT
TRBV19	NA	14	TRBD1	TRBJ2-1	CASGRGQALYGQFF	TGTGCCAGTGGACGGGGACAGGCCCTTTATGGGCAGTTCTTC
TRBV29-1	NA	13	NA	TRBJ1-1	CSAEQAQGTEAFF	TGCAGCGCCGAACAGGCTCAGGGCACTGAAGCTTTCTTT
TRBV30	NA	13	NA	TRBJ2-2	CAWNQARAGELFF	TGTGCCTGGAACCAAGCCAGGGCCGGGGAGCTGTTTTTT
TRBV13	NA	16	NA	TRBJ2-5	CASSSTRDRYQETQYF	TGTGCCAGCAGCTCGACCCGTGACAGGTACCAAGAGACCCAGTACTTC
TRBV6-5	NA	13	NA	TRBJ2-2	CASWRADTGELFF	TGTGCCAGTTGGAGGGCCGACACCGGGGAGCTGTTTTTT
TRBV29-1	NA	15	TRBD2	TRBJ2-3	CSVEGLAGYTDTQYF	TGCAGCGTTGAGGGGCTAGCGGGGTACACAGATACGCAGTATTTT
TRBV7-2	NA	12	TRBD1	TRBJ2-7	CASSERIGTGSF	TGTGCCAGCAGCGAACGAATAGGGACAGGATCCTTC
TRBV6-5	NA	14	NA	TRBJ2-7	CASSYYTGAYEQYF	TGTGCCAGCAGTTACTATACCGGGGCCTACGAGCAGTACTTC
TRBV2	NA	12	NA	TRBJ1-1	CASSAQGTEAFF	TGTGCCAGCAGTGCACAGGGCACTGAAGCTTTCTTT
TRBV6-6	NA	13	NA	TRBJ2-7	CASSPQGLGEQYF	TGTGCCAGCAGTCCTCAGGGCCTGGGGGAGCAGTACTTC
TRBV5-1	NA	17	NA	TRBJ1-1	CASSSPEQGSMNTEAFF	TGCGCCAGCAGCTCACCGGAACAGGGTTCAATGAACACTGAAGCTTTCTTT
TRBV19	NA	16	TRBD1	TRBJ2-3	CASSLGTGKTTDTQYF	TGTGCCAGTAGTCTTGGGACAGGGAAAACCACAGATACGCAGTATTTT
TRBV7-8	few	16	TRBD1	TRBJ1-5	CASRRDGTGGFQPQHF	TGTGCCAGCAGGCGCGACGGGACAGGGGGCTTCCAGCCCCAGCATTTT
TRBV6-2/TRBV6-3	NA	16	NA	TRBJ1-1	CASSYLSVGGSTEAFF	TGTGCCAGCAGTTACCTATCTGTGGGGGGGAGCACTGAAGCTTTCTTT
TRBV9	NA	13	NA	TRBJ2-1	CASSLLPYNEQFF	TGTGCCAGCAGCCTTCTTCCCTACAATGAGCAGTTCTTC
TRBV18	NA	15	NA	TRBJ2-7	CASSARGLLTYEQYF	TGTGCCAGCTCAGCTAGGGGTCTTCTTACCTACGAGCAGTACTTC
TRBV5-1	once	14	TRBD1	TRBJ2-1	CASSGTDSYNEQFF	TGCGCCAGCAGCGGGACAGACTCCTACAATGAGCAGTTCTTC
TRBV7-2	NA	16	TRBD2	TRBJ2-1	CASSLGVGGTYNEQFF	TGTGCCAGCAGCTTAGGAGTGGGAGGGACCTACAATGAGCAGTTCTTC
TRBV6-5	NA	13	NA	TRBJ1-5	CASTTYSNQPQHF	TGTGCCAGCACCACTTATAGCAATCAGCCCCAGCATTTT
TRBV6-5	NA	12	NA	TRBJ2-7	CASSSPSYEQYF	TGTGCCAGCAGTTCGCCTAGCTACGAGCAGTACTTC
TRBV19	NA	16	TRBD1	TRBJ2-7	CASSFWTGGFMYEQYF	TGTGCCAGTAGTTTCTGGACAGGGGGCTTCATGTACGAGCAGTACTTC
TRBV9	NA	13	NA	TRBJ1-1	CASSVQGYTEAFF	TGTGCCAGCAGCGTACAGGGGTACACTGAAGCTTTCTTT
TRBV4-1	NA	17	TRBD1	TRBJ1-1	CASSQVGGQGRNTEAFF	TGCGCCAGCAGCCAAGTAGGGGGACAGGGAAGGAACACTGAAGCTTTCTTT
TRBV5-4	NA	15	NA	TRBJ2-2	CASSLGSRVIGELFF	TGTGCCAGCAGCTTGGGAAGCAGGGTTATCGGGGAGCTGTTTTTT
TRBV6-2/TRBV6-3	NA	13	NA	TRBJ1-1	CASSPDGQFEAFF	TGTGCCAGCAGTCCAGACGGACAATTCGAAGCTTTCTTT
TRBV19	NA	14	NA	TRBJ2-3	CASRSSPSRDTQYF	TGTGCCAGTAGAAGTTCTCCTAGCAGAGATACGCAGTATTTT
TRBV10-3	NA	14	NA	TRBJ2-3	CAISDGTPTDTQYF	TGTGCCATCAGCGACGGGACACCTACAGATACGCAGTATTTT
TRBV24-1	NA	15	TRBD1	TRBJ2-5	CATSEPGQGGETQYF	TGTGCCACCAGTGAACCGGGACAGGGGGGTGAGACCCAGTACTTC
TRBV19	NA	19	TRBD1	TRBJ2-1	CASRQGQGVVSGLRNEQFF	TGTGCCAGTAGACAGGGACAGGGGGTAGTGAGCGGCCTACGCAATGAGCAGTTCTTC
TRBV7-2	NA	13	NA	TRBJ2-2	CASSRDITGELFF	TGTGCCAGCAGCAGGGACATCACCGGGGAGCTGTTTTTT
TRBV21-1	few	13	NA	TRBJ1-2	CASSRGQNYGYTF	TGTGCCAGCAGCCGGGGACAGAACTATGGCTACACCTTC
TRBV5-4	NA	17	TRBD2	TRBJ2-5	CASSQKVAGGGTETQYF	TGTGCCAGCAGCCAGAAGGTAGCGGGAGGGGGCACAGAGACCCAGTACTTC
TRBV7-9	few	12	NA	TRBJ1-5	CASSSSSQPQHF	TGTGCCAGCAGCTCATCATCTCAGCCCCAGCATTTT
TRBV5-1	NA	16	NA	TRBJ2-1	CASSSFGLSSYNEQFF	TGCGCCAGCAGCTCCTTTGGACTGAGCTCCTACAATGAGCAGTTCTTC
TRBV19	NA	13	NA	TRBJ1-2	CASSTEGRYGYTF	TGTGCCAGTAGTACCGAGGGAAGGTATGGCTACACCTTC
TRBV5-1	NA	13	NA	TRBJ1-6	CASSFNRDSPLHF	TGCGCCAGCAGCTTTAACAGAGATTCACCCCTTCACTTT
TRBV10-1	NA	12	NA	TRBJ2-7	CASSDGGYEQYF	TGCGCCAGCAGTGACGGCGGCTACGAGCAGTACTTC
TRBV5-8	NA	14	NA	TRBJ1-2	CASSPRWGDSGYTF	TGTGCCAGCAGCCCCAGGTGGGGAGACTCCGGCTACACCTTC
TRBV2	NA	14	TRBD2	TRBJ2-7	CASRPLTSLGEQYF	TGTGCCAGCAGGCCTCTGACTAGCTTGGGCGAGCAGTACTTC
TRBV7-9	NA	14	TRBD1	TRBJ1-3	CASGRGPGVDTIYF	TGTGCCAGCGGAAGGGGGCCGGGTGTGGACACCATATATTTT
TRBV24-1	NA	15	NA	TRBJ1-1	CATSDEQTANTEAFF	TGTGCCACCAGTGACGAGCAGACAGCGAACACTGAAGCTTTCTTT
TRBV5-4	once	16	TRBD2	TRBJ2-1	CASTPGGSGRGYEQFF	TGTGCCAGCACCCCGGGAGGTAGCGGGAGGGGTTATGAGCAGTTCTTC
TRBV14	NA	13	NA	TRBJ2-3	CASSQAGTDTQYF	TGTGCCAGCAGCCAGGCCGGCACAGATACGCAGTATTTT
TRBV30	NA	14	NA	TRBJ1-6	CAWSVEVSSSPLHF	TGTGCCTGGAGTGTAGAAGTGAGTTCATCACCCCTCCACTTT
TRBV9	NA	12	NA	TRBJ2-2	CASSVGVGELFF	TGTGCCAGCAGCGTAGGAGTTGGGGAGCTGTTTTTT
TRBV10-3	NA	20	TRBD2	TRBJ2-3	CAISEPPGGGGALRTDTQYF	TGTGCCATCAGTGAGCCGCCTGGGGGCGGGGGGGCCTTGAGGACAGATACGCAGTATTTT
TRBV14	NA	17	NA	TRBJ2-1	CASSQDFGFPGVNEQFF	TGTGCCAGCAGCCAAGATTTCGGTTTCCCGGGAGTCAATGAGCAGTTCTTC